This T cell receptor beta chain was recovered during a study of cytomegalovirus exposure and HLA in healthy donors. The study ran its PCR with 60 Vbeta and 13 Jbeta primers. Only in-frame clones appear in the TCRdb table, and some are missing; sequencing was by immunoSEQ multiplex PCR. The table includes about 160,000 clones, more than 80% detected once. Study-level findings and limits: Earlier results showed most TCR beta V segments being productive about 87% or about 30% of the time.

As to this clone: Its antigen is undetermined.

Losses at the gene ends were 5 bases for V and 5 bases for J; bases not matched to a gene: 7. CDR3 length: 15 amino acids. Germline V gives CDR1 MNHEY, CDR2 SVGAGI. The clonotype comes from a woman in her thirties in good health and CMV-seropositive. This chain joins TRBV6-5 and TRBJ2-1; 9 positions agree with TRBD1. The sample taken for sequencing was PBMCs. The CDR3 sequence: CASSAPGQGNNEQFF. The CDR3 DNA is TGTGCCAGCAGTGCGCCGGGACAGGGTAACAATGAGCAGTTCTTC.